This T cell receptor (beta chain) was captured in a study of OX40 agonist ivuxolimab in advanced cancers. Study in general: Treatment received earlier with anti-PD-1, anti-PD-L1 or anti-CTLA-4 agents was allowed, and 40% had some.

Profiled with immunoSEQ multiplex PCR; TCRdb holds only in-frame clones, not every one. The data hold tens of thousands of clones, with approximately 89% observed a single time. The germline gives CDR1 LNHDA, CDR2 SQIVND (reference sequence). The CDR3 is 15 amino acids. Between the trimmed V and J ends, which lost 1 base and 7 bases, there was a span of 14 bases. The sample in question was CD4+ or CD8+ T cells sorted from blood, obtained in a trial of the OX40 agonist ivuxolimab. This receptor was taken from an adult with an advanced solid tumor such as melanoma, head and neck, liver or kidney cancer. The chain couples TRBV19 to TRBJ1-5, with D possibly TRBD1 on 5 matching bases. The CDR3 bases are TGTGCCAGTAGTATAGGAGGGGAGCGAGGGCAGCCCCAGCATTTT. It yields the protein CASSIGGERGQPQHF.